This T cell receptor beta chain is drawn from a study of T cells after yellow fever vaccination. Study-wide results and limits: The booster response re-showed most primary clones: around 96% CD4, around 85% CD8.

A single record per CDR3 protein comes from TCRdb applying MiXCR to the 5' RACE reads. This sample has 250,000 or so distinct CDR3 sequences, with 6.9% found just once. J was trimmed by 6 bases and V by 4 bases; bases with no gene match: 9. CDR1 and CDR2 from the germline V gene are SGHRS and YFSETQ. The CDR3 loop spans 17 amino acids. This clonotype has a count of ten or more. The antigen is not known. The material was CD4+ T cells sorted from PBMCs, obtained 15 days after the yellow fever booster vaccination. This chain joins TRBV5-1 and TRBJ2-2; 13 positions agree with TRBD2. The source of this sequence is a man younger than 40 who received the YFV17D yellow fever vaccine. Written as DNA, the CDR3 is TGCGCCAGCAGCACCCGGACTAGCGGGAGTGTTGCCGGGGAGCTGTTTTTT. Translated: CASSTRTSGSVAGELFF.